This is a list of T cell receptor beta chains from one sample in a study of blood T cell repertoires in COVID-19. Measured with immunoSEQ multiplex PCR; TCRdb has only the in-frame clones, and not every one. Of under 300,000 clones in the sample, around 89% were seen once. Sequenced sample: peripheral blood. These receptors originate from a woman aged 60-75 years with COVID-19, enrolled during active disease. Each CDR3 is given with its conserved first and last residue.

V gene	J gene	CDR3 protein
TRBV19	TRBJ1-5	CASSVGLISNQPQHF
TRBV18	TRBJ2-7	CASKGQGSYEQYF
TRBV4-1	TRBJ1-3	CASSQMAQSGNTIYF
TRBV7-9	TRBJ2-2	CASSLAGGALWVTGELFF
TRBV5-1	TRBJ1-1	CASSLKPELGTEAFF
TRBV20-1	TRBJ1-1	CSVQMNTEAFF
TRBV5-1	TRBJ2-5	CASSLTGLEETQYF
TRBV2	TRBJ2-7	CASRKTRLRDRFYEQYF
TRBV15	TRBJ2-2	CATSRQGAGELFF
TRBV19	TRBJ1-1	CASSILSSGRVSAEAFF
TRBV4-1	TRBJ1-2	CASSQSSGGLVLGYTF
TRBV6-2/TRBV6-3	TRBJ1-6	CASSYSRSSYNSPLHF
TRBV18	TRBJ2-7	CASSYSGTSYEQYF
TRBV15	TRBJ1-2	CATSIETGAYGYTF
TRBV5-5	TRBJ1-3	CASSLGLSSGNTIYF
TRBV7-8	TRBJ1-1	CASSRNRDTEAFF
TRBV9	TRBJ1-2	CASDSGDGYTF
TRBV16	TRBJ1-1	CASSRAVTEAFF
TRBV15	TRBJ1-3	CATSDDQGAGGNTIYF
TRBV18	TRBJ2-2	CASSPTGHRRTGELFF
TRBV30	TRBJ2-7	CAWGHTTEQYF
TRBV19	TRBJ2-5	CASRSTGAVETQYF
TRBV7-2	TRBJ2-7	CASSLRGQGNGEQYF
TRBV5-1	TRBJ2-1	CASSRRTSGLIKTDNEQFF
TRBV30	TRBJ1-4	CAWSGYGTGSEKLFF
TRBV5-4	TRBJ2-2	CASSEPGQGAVGELFF
TRBV9	TRBJ2-5	CASSVDSGRGETQYF
TRBV4-2	TRBJ2-5	CASSRQGRGETQYF
TRBV4-1	TRBJ2-7	CASSHSTGGSYEQYF
TRBV6-2/TRBV6-3	TRBJ1-1	CASSRRGSEAFF
TRBV5-1	TRBJ2-2	CASSSPGESPSGELFF
TRBV6-5	TRBJ2-1	CASRDLAAKGNEQFF
TRBV19	TRBJ1-5	CASSLPPGGEISNQPQHF
TRBV7-9	TRBJ1-4	CASSLGRLGSEKLFF
TRBV24-1	TRBJ2-3	CATSDAGTITDTQYF
TRBV4-3	TRBJ2-1	CASSQDPGAGSSYNEQFF
TRBV7-2	TRBJ1-1	CASSLDRGGDTEAFF
TRBV6-5	TRBJ1-2	CASRPDRDYGYTF
TRBV29-1	TRBJ2-5	CSGGQGVGKETQYF
TRBV29-1	TRBJ1-1	CSAQGVGEAFF
TRBV6-4	TRBJ2-1	CASSDTASSSYNEQFF
TRBV3-1/TRBV3-2	TRBJ2-7	CASSQIDRSVGGYEQYF
TRBV7-8	TRBJ1-1	CASSLDWRGEAFF
TRBV3-1/TRBV3-2	TRBJ1-5	CASSHLSGEQPQHF
TRBV10-3	TRBJ1-2	CAISQQGGRQASLRQGYGYTF
TRBV5-1	TRBJ1-2	CASSLRDRGSVNYGYTF
TRBV7-2	TRBJ1-2	CASSPRIGRGGYGYTF
TRBV6-6	TRBJ1-4	CASRENSIGNEKLFF
TRBV5-1	TRBJ2-7	CASSSGQGRDEQYF
TRBV19	TRBJ2-5	CASSDRDKETQYF
TRBV3-1/TRBV3-2	TRBJ2-1	CASKGAYEQFF
TRBV11-2	TRBJ1-1	CASSGTGGVRTEAFF
TRBV7-9	TRBJ1-6	CASSLGGGTNSPLHF
TRBV7-8	TRBJ1-2	CASSLAPATGYGYTF
TRBV9	TRBJ1-3	CASSGNSGAGNTIYF
TRBV7-7	TRBJ1-6	CASSPDRESPLHF
TRBV7-2	TRBJ1-5	CASSIWGGVGNQPQHF
TRBV2	TRBJ1-2	CASILYRGYGYTF
TRBV5-1	TRBJ1-3	CASSLESSGNTIYF
TRBV11-2	TRBJ1-1	CASSFPSGTEAFF